This T cell receptor beta chain came from a study of graft-versus-host responses after intestinal transplantation. Study in general: Recipients got multivisceral, liver-intestinal, or isolated intestinal transplants.

As to this clone: What it recognizes is unknown.

TCRdb's table, derived via immunoSEQ multiplex PCR, lists solely in-frame clones and lacks some. The sample has 39,000 or so clones, over 90% seen once. The CDR3 sequence is 15 residues long. Germline loops: CDR1 MNHNS, CDR2 SASEGT. With V trimmed by 3 bases and J by 7 bases, 6 bases remained unmatched. J is TRBJ2-1 and V is TRBV6-1; 10 bases map to TRBD2. The sequence was collected from a human donor who was the organ donor for an intestinal transplant. Specimen: unstimulated CD8+ T cells sorted from spleen or lymph node cells, collected before transplant. Here the CDR3 DNA reads TGTGCCAGCAGTGACCCTAGCGGGAGTTGGAATGAGCAGTTCTTC. Protein: CASSDPSGSWNEQFF.